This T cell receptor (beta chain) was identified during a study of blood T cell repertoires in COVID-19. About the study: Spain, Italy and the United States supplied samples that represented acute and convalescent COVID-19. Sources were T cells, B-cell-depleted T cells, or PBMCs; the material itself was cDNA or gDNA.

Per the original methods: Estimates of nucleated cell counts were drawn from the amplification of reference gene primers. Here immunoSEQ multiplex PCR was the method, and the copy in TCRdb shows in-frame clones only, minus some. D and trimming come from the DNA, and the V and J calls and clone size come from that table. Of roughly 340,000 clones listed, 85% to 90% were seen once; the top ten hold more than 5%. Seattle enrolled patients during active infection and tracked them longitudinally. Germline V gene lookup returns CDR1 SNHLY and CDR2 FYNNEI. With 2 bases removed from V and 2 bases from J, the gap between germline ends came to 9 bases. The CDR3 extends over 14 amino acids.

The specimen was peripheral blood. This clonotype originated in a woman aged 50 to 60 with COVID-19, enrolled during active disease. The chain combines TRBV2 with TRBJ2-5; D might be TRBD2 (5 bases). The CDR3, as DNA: TGTGCCAGCAGTGAAAGCACGGGGCAAGAGACCCAGTACTTC. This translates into CASSESTGQETQYF.